The sample holds many counts of the clone carrying this T cell receptor beta chain. The data were taken from a study of T cells in Graves' hyperthyroidism and ophthalmopathy. The TCR beta CDR3 regions underwent amplification using RNA transcripts as the source. The HTBI primer set drove a first-round RT-PCR of the TCR CDR3. TCRdb used MiXCR to reprocess the multiplex PCR reads, holding one entry per CDR3 protein. The sample records around 55,000 distinct CDR3 sequences, approximately 48% being singletons. The CDR3 covers 14 residues. Germline assignment: CDR1 MNHNS and CDR2 SASEGT. Trimming took 6 bases from V and 7 from J; bases not matched to a gene: 11.

This chain joins TRBV6-1 and TRBJ1-1; 7 nucleotides agree with TRBD1. The sample was blood. This receptor was identified in a woman aged 45-60 years with Graves' ophthalmopathy. The DNA of the CDR3 is TGTGCCAGCAGGAGCCCTACAGGGGCCGTTGAAGCTTTCTTT. It specifies CASRSPTGAVEAFF.